This TCR beta chain is from a study of human versus mouse CDR3 diversity and MHC coevolution. In the study overall: immunoSEQ was reported to reach one in 200,000 T cells sensitivity.

Points from the study as a whole: Clonal inequality was lowest in most of the three human donors. About 1.6 million TCR beta clonotypes were estimated for humans, the largest repertoire.

The repertoire was sequenced with immunoSEQ multiplex PCR; TCRdb's copy has only in-frame clones and lacks some. The sample has 50,000 to 70,000 clones; over 90% are singletons. A remark on this clone: The target antigen is unknown.

Naive CD4 T cells, CD45RO-negative and CD62L-positive, were flow-sorted from PBMCs. Trimming took 4 bases from V and 3 from J; bases not matched to a gene: 5. CDR3 length equals 15 residues. Germline V gives CDR1 SGHNT, CDR2 YYREEE (reference sequence). This clonotype originated in a person aged 55 to 70 in good health. The source material was naive CD4+ T cells from blood. Indicated subset: CD45RO-negative CD62L-positive naive CD4 T cells. The chain has TRBV5-4 and TRBJ2-7, with TRBD2 matching over 12 bases. CDR3 residues: CASSQKLAGGYEQYF. The DNA for the CDR3 is TGTGCCAGCAGCCAAAAACTAGCGGGAGGCTACGAGCAGTACTTC. The entire variable domain, with the rest obtained from reference TRBV5-4 and TRBJ2-7, is as follows: ETGVTQSPTHLIKTRGQQVTLRCSSQSGHNTVSWYQQALGQGPQFIFQYYREEENGRGNFPPRFSGLQFPNYSSELNVNALELDDSALYLCASSQKLAGGYEQYFGPGTRLTVT.